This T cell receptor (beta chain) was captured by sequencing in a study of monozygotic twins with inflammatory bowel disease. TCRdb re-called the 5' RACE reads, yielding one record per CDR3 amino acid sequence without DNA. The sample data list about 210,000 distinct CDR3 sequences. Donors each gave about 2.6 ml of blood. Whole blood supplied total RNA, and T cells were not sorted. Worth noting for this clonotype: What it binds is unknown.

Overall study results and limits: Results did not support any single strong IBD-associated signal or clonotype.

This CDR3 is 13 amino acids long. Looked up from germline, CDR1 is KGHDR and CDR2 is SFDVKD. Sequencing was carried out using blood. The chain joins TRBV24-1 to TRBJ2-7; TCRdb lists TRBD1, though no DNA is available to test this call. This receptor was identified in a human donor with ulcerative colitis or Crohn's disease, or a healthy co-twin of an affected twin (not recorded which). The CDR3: CATSDPGPVEQYF.